This T cell receptor (beta chain) emerged from a study of long-term antiretroviral therapy in people with HIV. Survey-level resolution applied to immunoSEQ assay v3.0. Some clones are missing from TCRdb's copy, which holds only in-frame ones; the method was immunoSEQ multiplex PCR. The data contain approximately 35,000 clones, roughly 97% of them singletons. The CDR3 contains 15 residues. Trimming took 4 bases from V and 6 from J; bases not matched to a gene: 9. From germline, CDR1 is LNHDA and CDR2 SQIVND (reference sequence). The source of this sequence is a man in his thirties or forties with HIV. Here the sequenced sample was unsorted PBMCs, taken 6.9 years after starting antiretroviral therapy. The V call is TRBV19, the J call TRBJ1-5; TRBD1 aligns across 7 bases. DNA for the CDR3: TGTGCCAGTAGTACCAGAAGTAGACAGGGTCAGCCCCAGCATTTT. This encodes CASSTRSRQGQPQHF.